This entry features one T cell receptor beta chain sequence. The target antigen is unknown. V was cut by 1 base and J by 1 base, with 5 bases left in between. The germline gives CDR1 SNHLY, CDR2 FYNNEI. CDR3 length: 14 residues. The record originates from a study of somatic mutations in cytotoxic T cells in rheumatoid arthritis. Data came from immunoSEQ multiplex PCR; TCRdb stores just in-frame clones and leaves some out. The sample shows around 24,000 clones, 82% of them seen only once. Broader study findings: Adjustment for multiple comparisons was not applied to the slight TRBV07 underrepresentation observed in rheumatoid arthritis patients. Patients with rheumatoid arthritis did not differ significantly from age-matched healthy controls in CD8+ T-cell clonality.

This clonotype was sampled from a man aged 45-65 years in good health. The gene calls are TRBV2 and TRBJ1-5; D remains unclear. The specimen was CD8+ T cells sorted from blood. In nucleotides, the CDR3 is TGTGCCAGCAGTGAAGTGGGGAGCAATCAGCCCCAGCATTTT. Encoded protein: CASSEVGSNQPQHF.